This entry describes one T cell receptor beta chain. Antigen: not known. This record belongs to a study of cytomegalovirus exposure and HLA in healthy donors. Study background: Counted in an early data release were about 86 million unique TCRs from HLA-typed donors.

Donors counted as nominally healthy when sampled, yet unrecorded immune exposures were likely. Notes on the study in general: The study labeled 164 TCR beta chains cytomegalovirus-associated. Roughly uniform depth of sequencing across donors was assumed in presence/absence analyses.

Germline CDR1 SGHKS, CDR2 YYEKEE (reference sequence). V was clipped by 0 bases and J by 8 bases, with 11 bases between them. The CDR3 runs 13 residues. Use of 60 Vbeta and 13 Jbeta primers characterized the PCR. Only in-frame clones appear in the TCRdb table, and some are missing; sequencing was by immunoSEQ multiplex PCR. The sample includes fewer than 200,000 clones, 80% to 90% of them seen just once. Sequencing was done on a sample of PBMCs. The chain combines TRBV5-5 with TRBJ1-2; possibly TRBD1 for D (5 bases). The clonotype was recovered from a young man in good health and CMV-seropositive. CDR3 loop: CASSLEGAAGYTF. CDR3 coding DNA: TGTGCCAGCAGCTTGGAAGGGGCGGCGGGCTACACCTTC.